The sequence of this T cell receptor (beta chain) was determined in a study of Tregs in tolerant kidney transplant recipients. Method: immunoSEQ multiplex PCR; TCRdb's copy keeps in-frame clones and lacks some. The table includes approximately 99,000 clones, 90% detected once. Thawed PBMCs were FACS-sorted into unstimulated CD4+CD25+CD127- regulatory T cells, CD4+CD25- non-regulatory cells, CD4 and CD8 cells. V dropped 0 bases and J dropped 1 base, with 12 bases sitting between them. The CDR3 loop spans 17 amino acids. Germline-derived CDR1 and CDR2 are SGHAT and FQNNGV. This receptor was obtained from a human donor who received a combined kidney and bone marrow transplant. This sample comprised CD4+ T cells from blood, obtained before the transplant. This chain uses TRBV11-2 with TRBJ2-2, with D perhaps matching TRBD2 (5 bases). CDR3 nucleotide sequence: TGTGCCAGCAGCTTAGATCTTTGGAGCGGGAACACCGGGGAGCTGTTTTTT. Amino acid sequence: CASSLDLWSGNTGELFF.